This T cell receptor (beta chain) originates from a study of blood T cell repertoires in COVID-19. TCRdb's copy holds only in-frame clones and misses some; the assay was immunoSEQ multiplex PCR. The top ten hold about 1.7% of the sample, which has some 270,000 clones, under 90% seen once. CDR3 length: 14 amino acids. The V end lost 1 base, the J end lost 1 base, and 8 bases lay between the germline ends. Germline V lookup: CDR1 LNHDA, CDR2 SQIVND (reference sequence). The rearrangement links TRBV19 to TRBJ2-7; D is possibly TRBD1 (6 bases). Material: PBMCs or T cells enriched from blood (not recorded which). The receptor was derived from a woman between 40 and 55 years old who had recovered from COVID-19. The CDR3 reads CASSIGRGSYEQYF. The CDR3 nucleotides are TGTGCCAGTAGTATAGGCAGGGGATCCTACGAGCAGTACTTC.